This T cell receptor beta chain was sequenced for a study of T-cell reconstitution after alpha-beta-depleted transplantation in children. Study-wide points: Several hundred graft clones that had expanded were reportedly the source of alpha-beta T cells about two months after transplant. When one year had passed after transplant, most T-cell counts and diversity came from newly produced T cells.

The table lists this clonotype with a few counts. Its specificity is not known. This CDR3 region has 15 residues. Germline-derived CDR1 and CDR2 are MNHEY and SMNVEV (reference sequence). Trimming left V 0 bases short and J 2 bases short, with 10 bases between. Researchers prepared the TCRbeta library using unique molecular identifiers, the study reports. MiXCR was run by TCRdb on the PCR reads, yielding one entry per CDR3 protein. The sample lists fewer than 1 million distinct CDR3 sequences, 15% to 20% occurring once. The specimen was PBMCs, mostly from graft donor cells, collected 360 days after TCRalphabeta/CD19-depleted stem cell transplant. The rearrangement links TRBV27 to TRBJ2-5; a weak D match, TRBD1 (5 bases). This sequence originates from a male patient under 18 who had a stem cell transplant for acute lymphoblastic leukemia, so the T cells may come from the graft donor. CDR3 sequence reads: CASSLSGYRQETQYF. The CDR3 bases are TGTGCCAGCAGTTTATCGGGGTACAGGCAAGAGACCCAGTACTTC.